This entry describes one TCR beta chain. It has no known antigen specificity. No base quality values were provided; no much bigger clone lies one nucleotide off. The immunoSEQ Assay was the method used to sequence TCRbeta CDR3 regions. After extraction, genomic DNA underwent amplification by bias-controlled multiplex PCR, followed by high-throughput sequencing. Per the source publication's procedure: To quantify the absolute abundance of every unique TCRbeta CDR3 region, sequences were collapsed and filtered. Usable DNA was measured by amplifying reference genes present in all nucleated cells, and TCRbeta template counts were normalized to that usable DNA to estimate T cell fraction. Repertoire TCRs were annotated as SARS-CoV-2-specific by exact matching of V gene, CDR3 amino acid sequence and J gene to a known reactive TCR set. The reference SARS-CoV-2 TCR set was derived from MIRA and filtered for enrichment in COVID-19-positive ImmuneCODE repertoires, a step that removed public or cross-reactive TCRs. Based on the MIRA antigens, annotated TCRs were further analysed at the level of specific ORF or position within ORF. Depth was the summed frequency of annotated unique rearrangements, while breadth was defined as annotated unique rearrangements over total unique productive rearrangements. Two-sided Wilcoxon rank-sum tests were applied when comparing TCR breadth between groups. TCRdb's version of the immuneACCESS table is confined to in-frame rearrangements and falls short of the full clone set. An unresolved V gene accounts for under half of the shortfall where checked; the remainder is of unknown origin. V and J calls and clone size are those listed in that table; D and trimming were worked out from the DNA. This sample gives about 500,000 clones in total; 80% to 90% of them show up just once. The top ten clonotypes cover 1.5% to 2% of the sample.

CDR1 and CDR2 are drawn from the germline V gene: SGHTA, FQGNSA. Trimming takes 0 bases off V and 11 bases off J; junction bases not matched to a gene: 7. From its cysteine to its phenylalanine, the CDR3 spans 14 amino acids. Only CDR3 DNA is held: 42 bases, read in frame from base 1. In light of the paper, this sample's treatment or condition label describes: some 20 received Ad26.COV2.S at low or high dose, single or two shots; about five received placebo; per-sample allocation not given. Repertoires of vaccine and placebo recipients were sequenced from samples taken on day 63 after the first injection. Cohort 1b enrolled 25 to 30 adults aged 18-55 years at a single site in Boston, USA, between 29 July and 7 August 2020. Ad26.COV2.S was a replication-incompetent adenovirus type 26 vector expressing a prefusion-stabilized SARS-CoV-2 spike protein from the original Wuhan strain. This sample stems from a study of Ad26.COV2.S vaccination and SARS-CoV-2 variants (dated by TCRdb to about 2021). Study-level background: Donors in the vaccine arm were drawn from COV1001, a multicentre, randomized, double-blind, placebo-controlled phase I-IIa trial testing Ad26.COV2.S in healthy adults. Throughout the experiments and outcome assessment, investigators stayed blinded to trial group allocation. A total of roughly 30 samples were included in the TCR-sequenced set, comprising around 20 Ad26.COV2.S vaccine recipients, 5 placebo recipients and 8 SARS-CoV-2 convalescent individuals. TCRbeta repertoire sequencing served as the tool for gauging how specific and how broad the SARS-CoV-2-reactive T cell receptors were following Ad26.COV2.S vaccination. Ad26.COV2.S was given intramuscularly at 5x10^10 or 1x10^11 viral particles, as a single shot or as two shots 56 days apart. Participants in the trial were split at random into five groups of five each, receiving low-dose or high-dose Ad26.COV2.S once or twice, or else placebo on both occasions.

The paper's findings and limits, for the study overall: Non-spike TCR breadth was comparable between vaccine and placebo recipients, consistent with the vaccine containing only spike. After vaccination, substantial breadth of spike-specific CD8+ and CD4+ T cell responses was reported. Spike-specific TCR breadth was higher in Ad26.COV2.S recipients than in placebo recipients (P = 0.0014). The study was not powered for comparison of responses between vaccine doses or regimens. The authors noted that the TCR breadth and depth analyses may have underestimated total T cell responses.

The sequence came from a person between 18 and 65 years old who received the Ad26.COV2.S COVID-19 vaccine or a placebo. The sequencing here drew on peripheral blood, taken in a trial of Ad26.COV2.S vaccine versus placebo. The chain joins TRBV7-2 to TRBJ1-2, with 9 central nucleotides matching TRBD1. The CDR3 reads as follows: CASSLAPGQGDYTF. The DNA reads as follows: TGTGCCAGCAGCTTAGCTCCGGGACAGGGAGATTACACCTTC.